This is a list of T cell receptor beta chains from one sample in a study of cytomegalovirus exposure and HLA in healthy donors. Generated by immunoSEQ multiplex PCR, the TCRdb table keeps only in-frame clones and is missing some. The sample holds about 210,000 clones; over 60% are singletons and the top ten take approximately 1.8%. The sequencing sample was made of PBMCs. The origin of the receptors is a male donor in good health and CMV-seronegative. The CDR3 runs from the conserved cysteine through the conserved F or W. Each record gives: clone size, V gene, J gene, D gene, CDR3 DNA, CDR3 protein. The D gene is left open where the match is weak. A clone size is listed for some rows: how often the clone was seen (once, few, many), or a class if it is expanded.

clone size: NA
V gene: TRBV7-6
J gene: TRBJ1-2
D gene: NA
CDR3 DNA: TGTGCCAGCAGCTTAGGGTTCGGTCAAGACTATGGCTACACCTTC
CDR3 protein: CASSLGFGQDYGYTF

clone size: few
V gene: TRBV7-8
J gene: TRBJ1-1
D gene: TRBD1
CDR3 DNA: TGTGCCAGCAGCTTTCCGGGACAGCTACGTGAAGCTTTCTTT
CDR3 protein: CASSFPGQLREAFF

clone size: NA
V gene: TRBV19
J gene: TRBJ2-1
D gene: TRBD2
CDR3 DNA: TGTGCCAGTAGTATATTTGCCCTAGCGGGATACAATGAGCAGTTCTTC
CDR3 protein: CASSIFALAGYNEQFF

clone size: NA
V gene: TRBV7-2
J gene: TRBJ2-7
D gene: NA
CDR3 DNA: TGTGCCAGCAGCTTAGTGGAGGTAACCTACGAGCAGTACTTC
CDR3 protein: CASSLVEVTYEQYF

clone size: few
V gene: TRBV18
J gene: TRBJ2-7
D gene: TRBD2
CDR3 DNA: TGTGCCAGCTCACCGCCCGGGGGGGACCCGTACGAGCAGTACTTC
CDR3 protein: CASSPPGGDPYEQYF

clone size: NA
V gene: TRBV7-2
J gene: TRBJ2-7
D gene: NA
CDR3 DNA: TGTGCCAGCAGCCTGGGGTTGGGGGGGCCCTACGAGCAGTACTTC
CDR3 protein: CASSLGLGGPYEQYF

clone size: NA
V gene: TRBV10-1
J gene: TRBJ1-4
D gene: TRBD1
CDR3 DNA: TGCGCCAGCAGTGATCAAGGACAGGGGCTTGCAACTAATGAAAAACTGTTTTTT
CDR3 protein: CASSDQGQGLATNEKLFF

clone size: NA
V gene: TRBV15
J gene: TRBJ2-7
D gene: NA
CDR3 DNA: TGTGCCACCAGCAGAGCCGGAGGCGTCCGCGAGCAGTACTTC
CDR3 protein: CATSRAGGVREQYF

clone size: NA
V gene: TRBV5-1
J gene: TRBJ2-7
D gene: TRBD1
CDR3 DNA: TGCGCCAGCAGCTTGGAGTACAGGGGAACCTACGAGCAGTACTTC
CDR3 protein: CASSLEYRGTYEQYF

clone size: NA
V gene: TRBV7-2
J gene: TRBJ2-3
D gene: TRBD1
CDR3 DNA: TGTGCCAGCAGCATTACAGGGGTTGAGGCAGATACGCAGTATTTT
CDR3 protein: CASSITGVEADTQYF

clone size: NA
V gene: TRBV28
J gene: TRBJ2-7
D gene: NA
CDR3 DNA: TGTGCCAGCACGCACGGGATAACCTACGAGCAGTACTTC
CDR3 protein: CASTHGITYEQYF

clone size: NA
V gene: TRBV5-1
J gene: TRBJ2-5
D gene: NA
CDR3 DNA: TGCGCCAGCAGCTTTGGGCGGGGCCGAGAGACCCAGTACTTC
CDR3 protein: CASSFGRGRETQYF

clone size: NA
V gene: TRBV1
J gene: TRBJ2-3
D gene: NA
CDR3 DNA: TGCACCAGCCCCGCCCACGGGGGTGATAAGCACACAGATACGCAGTATTTT
CDR3 protein: CTSPAHGGDKHTDTQYF

clone size: NA
V gene: TRBV4-1
J gene: TRBJ2-1
D gene: TRBD2
CDR3 DNA: TGCGCCAGCAGCCAAGATGGGGTTAGCGGGGGAGTTGAGCAGTTCTTC
CDR3 protein: CASSQDGVSGGVEQFF

clone size: few
V gene: TRBV5-1
J gene: TRBJ2-3
D gene: TRBD2
CDR3 DNA: TGCGCCAGCAGCTCGCCCCCGGGGACTAGCGCTCGTGCTAGCACAGATACGCAGTATTTT
CDR3 protein: CASSSPPGTSARASTDTQYF

clone size: NA
V gene: TRBV5-1
J gene: TRBJ1-1
D gene: TRBD1
CDR3 DNA: TGCGCCAGCAGCTCTACAGGGGGCTCCACTGAAGCTTTCTTT
CDR3 protein: CASSSTGGSTEAFF

clone size: few
V gene: TRBV27
J gene: TRBJ1-1
D gene: TRBD1
CDR3 DNA: TGTGCCAGCAGTTTTGGGCCACAGGGGGCGATCTGGTTAAACACTGAAGCTTTCTTT
CDR3 protein: CASSFGPQGAIWLNTEAFF

clone size: NA
V gene: TRBV9
J gene: TRBJ1-3
D gene: NA
CDR3 DNA: TGTGCCAGCAGCGCTCGGGGGTTCTCTGGAAACACCATATATTTT
CDR3 protein: CASSARGFSGNTIYF

clone size: NA
V gene: TRBV5-5
J gene: TRBJ2-5
D gene: NA
CDR3 DNA: TGTGCCAGCAGCTTGGTGGGGGGGCTCGGGGAGACCCAGTACTTC
CDR3 protein: CASSLVGGLGETQYF

clone size: NA
V gene: TRBV7-7
J gene: TRBJ2-2
D gene: NA
CDR3 DNA: TGTGCCAGCAGCCCCGGACAGAACACCGGGGAGCTGTTTTTT
CDR3 protein: CASSPGQNTGELFF

clone size: NA
V gene: TRBV30
J gene: TRBJ1-2
D gene: TRBD1
CDR3 DNA: TGTGCCTGGAGTGTCCCGGGACAGGGTATTTCAGGCTACACCTTC
CDR3 protein: CAWSVPGQGISGYTF

clone size: few
V gene: TRBV5-1
J gene: TRBJ1-3
D gene: NA
CDR3 DNA: TGCGCCAGCAGCCCAGGACAGTTCTCTGGAAACACCATATATTTT
CDR3 protein: CASSPGQFSGNTIYF